This T cell receptor (beta chain) was captured in a study of T cells after yellow fever vaccination. As for the study in general: Fractions with few cells were prepared using SMART-Seq v4 Ultra Low Input. Study results and caveats: FACS-sorted repertoires could contain abundant clonotypes contaminating from the bulk population. Most clones from primary vaccination resurfaced after the booster (approximately 97% CD4, 88% CD8).

This clonotype was seen more than once but under ten times. Its antigen remains unidentified. CDR1 is DFQATT, CDR2 SNEGSKA, per germline (reference sequence). This CDR3 comprises 12 residues. The ends lost 4 bases at V and 6 bases at J; junction bases unmatched: 5. Template switching with 5'RACE generated the TCR cDNA and added a universal primer site and UMIs. In TCRdb, the 5' RACE reads were re-called with MiXCR into one record per CDR3 protein. The sample has some 600,000 distinct CDR3 sequences; roughly an eighth are singletons. The receptor comes from a man aged 30 to 45 who received the YFV17D yellow fever vaccine. The sample in question was PBMCs, obtained on the day of the yellow fever booster vaccination. V usage is TRBV20-1 and J usage is TRBJ2-7, with 8 bases that match TRBD2. The CDR3 region is CSAKNGRGEQYF. The CDR3 DNA reads as TGCAGTGCTAAAAACGGGAGGGGCGAGCAGTACTTC.